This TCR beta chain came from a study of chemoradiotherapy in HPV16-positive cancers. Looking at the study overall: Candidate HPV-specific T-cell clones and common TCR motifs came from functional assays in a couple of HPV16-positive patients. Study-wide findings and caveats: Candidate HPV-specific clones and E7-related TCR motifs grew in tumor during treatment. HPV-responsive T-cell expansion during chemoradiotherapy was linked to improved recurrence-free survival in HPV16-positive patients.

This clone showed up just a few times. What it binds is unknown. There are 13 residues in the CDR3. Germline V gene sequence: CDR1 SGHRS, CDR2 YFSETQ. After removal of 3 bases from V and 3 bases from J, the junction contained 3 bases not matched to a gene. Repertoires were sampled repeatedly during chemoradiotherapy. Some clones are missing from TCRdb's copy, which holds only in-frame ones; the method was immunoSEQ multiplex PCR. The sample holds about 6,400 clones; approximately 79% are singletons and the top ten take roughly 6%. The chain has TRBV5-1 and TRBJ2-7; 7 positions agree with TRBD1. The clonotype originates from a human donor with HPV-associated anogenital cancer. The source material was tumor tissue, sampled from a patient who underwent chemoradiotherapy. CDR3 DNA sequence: TGCGCCAGCAGCTCCCGGGACAGCTACGAGCAGTACTTC. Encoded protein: CASSSRDSYEQYF.